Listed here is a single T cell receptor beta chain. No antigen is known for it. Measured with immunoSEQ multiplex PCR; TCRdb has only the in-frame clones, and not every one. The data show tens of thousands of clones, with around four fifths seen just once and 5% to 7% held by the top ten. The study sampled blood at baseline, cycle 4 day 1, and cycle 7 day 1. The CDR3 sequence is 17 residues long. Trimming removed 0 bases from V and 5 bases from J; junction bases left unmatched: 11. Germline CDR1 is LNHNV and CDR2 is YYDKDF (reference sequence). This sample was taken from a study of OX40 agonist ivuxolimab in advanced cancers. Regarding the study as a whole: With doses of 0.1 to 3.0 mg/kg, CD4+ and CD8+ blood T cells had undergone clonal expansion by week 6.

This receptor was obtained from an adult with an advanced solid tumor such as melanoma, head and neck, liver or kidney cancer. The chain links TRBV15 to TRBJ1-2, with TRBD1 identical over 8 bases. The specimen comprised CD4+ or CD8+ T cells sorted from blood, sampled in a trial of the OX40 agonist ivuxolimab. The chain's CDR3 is CATSRESTGGRGYGYTF. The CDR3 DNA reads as TGTGCCACCAGCAGAGAGAGTACAGGGGGAAGAGGTTATGGCTACACCTTC.